The TCR beta chain described here comes from a study of sequential checkpoint blockade in melanoma. The CDR3 runs 16 residues. V was clipped by 5 bases and J by 3 bases, with 19 bases between them. From germline, CDR1 is LGHNA and CDR2 YNFKEQ. This sample's treatment: randomized to nivolumab then ipilimumab (arm A) or the reverse (arm B). Method: immunoSEQ multiplex PCR; TCRdb's copy keeps in-frame clones and lacks some. The sample records tens of thousands of clones, around two thirds being singletons. The sequence was obtained from a human donor with melanoma. This specimen was CD8+ T cells sorted from blood (inferred from file names), taken from a patient given nivolumab and ipilimumab in sequence. The chain links TRBV4-2 to TRBJ2-5; perhaps TRBD1 as D (5 bases). CDR3 in DNA: TGTGCCAGCAGCTTGTATAGGGGATACCTCAAAGAGACCCAGTACTTC. Amino acid sequence: CASSLYRGYLKETQYF.